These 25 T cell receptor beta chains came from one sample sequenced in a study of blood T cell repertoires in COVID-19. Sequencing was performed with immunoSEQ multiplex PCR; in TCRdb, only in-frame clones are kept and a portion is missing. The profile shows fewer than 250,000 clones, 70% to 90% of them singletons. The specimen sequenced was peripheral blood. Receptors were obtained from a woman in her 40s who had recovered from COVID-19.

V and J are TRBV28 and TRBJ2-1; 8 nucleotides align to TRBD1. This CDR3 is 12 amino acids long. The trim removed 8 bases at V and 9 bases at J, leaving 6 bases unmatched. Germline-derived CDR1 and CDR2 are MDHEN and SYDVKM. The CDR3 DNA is TGTGCCAGCGGACAGGGAAATTCTGAGCAGTTCTTC. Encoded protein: CASGQGNSEQFF. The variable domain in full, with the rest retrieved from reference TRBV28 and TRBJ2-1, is DVKVTQSSRYLVKRTGEKVFLECVQDMDHENMFWYRQDPGLGLRLIYFSYDVKMKEKGDIPEGYSVSREKKERFSLILESASTNQTSMYLCASGQGNSEQFFGPGTRLTVL.

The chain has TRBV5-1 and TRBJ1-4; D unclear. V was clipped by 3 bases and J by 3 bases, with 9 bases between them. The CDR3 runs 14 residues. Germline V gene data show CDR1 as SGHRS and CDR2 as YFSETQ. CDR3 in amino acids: CASSSEVANEKLFF. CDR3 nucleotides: TGCGCCAGCAGCTCGGAGGTAGCTAATGAAAAACTGTTTTTT.

CDR3: CASRTGTGPYYEQYF. CDR3 nucleotides: TGTGCCAGCAGAACCGGGACAGGGCCATACTACGAGCAGTACTTC. The chain couples TRBV6-1 to TRBJ2-7, with 9 bases fitting TRBD1. This CDR3 region has 15 residues. Losses at the gene ends were 6 bases for V and 3 bases for J; bases not matched to a gene: 9. In germline, CDR1 is MNHNS, CDR2 SASEGT.

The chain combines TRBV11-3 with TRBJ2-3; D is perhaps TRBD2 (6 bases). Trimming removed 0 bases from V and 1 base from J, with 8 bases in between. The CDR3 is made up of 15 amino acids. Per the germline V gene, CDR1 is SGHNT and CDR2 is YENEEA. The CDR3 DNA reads TGTGCCAGCAGCTTAGAGGGGGGAGGCACAGATACGCAGTATTTT. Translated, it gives CASSLEGGGTDTQYF.

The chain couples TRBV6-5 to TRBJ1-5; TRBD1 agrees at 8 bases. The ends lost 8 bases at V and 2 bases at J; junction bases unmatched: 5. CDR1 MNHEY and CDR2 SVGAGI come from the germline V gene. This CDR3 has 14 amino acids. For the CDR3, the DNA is TGTGCCAGCCGACAGACAGGGGGCAATCAGCCCCAGCATTTT. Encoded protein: CASRQTGGNQPQHF.

CDR3 in DNA: TGTGCCAGCAGCACAGGGGGAGGGGGCAATGGCTACACCTTC. Translation: CASSTGGGGNGYTF. This chain uses TRBV3-1 (or the pseudogene TRBV3-2) with TRBJ1-2, with 8 bases lining up with TRBD1. The CDR3 covers 14 residues. From germline, CDR1 is LGHDT and CDR2 YNNKEL (reference sequence). V dropped 5 bases and J dropped 6; count of bases not matched to a gene: 8.

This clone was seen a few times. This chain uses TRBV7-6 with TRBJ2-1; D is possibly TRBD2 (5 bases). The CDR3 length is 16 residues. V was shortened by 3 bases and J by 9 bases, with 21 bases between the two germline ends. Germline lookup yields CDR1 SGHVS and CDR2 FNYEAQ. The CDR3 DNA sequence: TGTGCCAGCAGCTTGGCTCCGGGATCGAGTGAGGGTGAGCAGTTCTTC. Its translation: CASSLAPGSSEGEQFF.

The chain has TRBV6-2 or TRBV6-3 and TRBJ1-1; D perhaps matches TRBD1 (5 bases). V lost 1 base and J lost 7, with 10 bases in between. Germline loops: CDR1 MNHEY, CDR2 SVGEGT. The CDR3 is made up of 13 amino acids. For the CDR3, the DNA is TGTGCCAGCAGTTACTTAGGAGGGGATGAAGCTTTCTTT. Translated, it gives CASSYLGGDEAFF.

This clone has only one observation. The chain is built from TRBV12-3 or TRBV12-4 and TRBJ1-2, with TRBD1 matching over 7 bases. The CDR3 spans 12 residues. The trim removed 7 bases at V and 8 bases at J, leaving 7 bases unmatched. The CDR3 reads CASTDRAQGYTF. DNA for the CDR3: TGTGCCAGCACCGACAGGGCGCAAGGCTACACCTTC.

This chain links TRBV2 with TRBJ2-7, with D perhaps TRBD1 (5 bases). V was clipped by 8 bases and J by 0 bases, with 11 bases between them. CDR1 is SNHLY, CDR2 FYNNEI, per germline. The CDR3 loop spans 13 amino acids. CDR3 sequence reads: CASETALSYEQYF. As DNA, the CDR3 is TGTGCCAGCGAGACAGCACTCTCCTACGAGCAGTACTTC. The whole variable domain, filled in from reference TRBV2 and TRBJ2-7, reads EPEVTQTPSHQVTQMGQEVILRCVPISNHLYFYWYRQILGQKVEFLVSFYNNEISEKSEIFDDQFSVERPDGSNFTLKIRSTKLEDSAMYFCASETALSYEQYFGPGTRLTVT.

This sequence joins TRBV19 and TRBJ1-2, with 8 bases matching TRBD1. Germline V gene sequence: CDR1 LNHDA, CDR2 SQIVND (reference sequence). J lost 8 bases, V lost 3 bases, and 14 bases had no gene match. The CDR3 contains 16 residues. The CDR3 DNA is TGTGCCAGTAGTATGGACAGGGAATTCCTCATAGACGGCTACACCTTC. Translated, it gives CASSMDREFLIDGYTF.

The chain's CDR3 is CASSLLASGNTGELFF. CDR3 DNA sequence: TGTGCCAGCAGCTTACTGGCTAGCGGGAACACCGGGGAGCTGTTTTTT. The chain couples TRBV7-7 to TRBJ2-2; 7 bases match TRBD2. CDR3 length: 16 residues. Germline values: CDR1 SSHAT, CDR2 FNYEAQ (reference sequence). J gave up 1 base and V 2 bases, and 4 bases lay outside the gene matches.

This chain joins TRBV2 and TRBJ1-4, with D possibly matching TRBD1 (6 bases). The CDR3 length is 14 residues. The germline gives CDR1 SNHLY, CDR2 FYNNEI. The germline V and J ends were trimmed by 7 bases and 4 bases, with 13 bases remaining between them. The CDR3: CASNSDSNNEKLFF. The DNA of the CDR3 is TGTGCCAGCAACTCGGACAGTAATAATGAAAAACTGTTTTTT.

The chain's CDR3 is CASSEGDVGREQYF. In nucleotides, the CDR3 is TGTGCCAGCAGTGAAGGCGACGTGGGGCGCGAGCAGTACTTC. The chain couples TRBV6-1 to TRBJ2-7, with D tentatively TRBD1 (5 bases). The CDR3 contains 14 residues. Germline V gives CDR1 MNHNS, CDR2 SASEGT. Trimming removed 1 base from V and 6 bases from J, with 13 bases in between.

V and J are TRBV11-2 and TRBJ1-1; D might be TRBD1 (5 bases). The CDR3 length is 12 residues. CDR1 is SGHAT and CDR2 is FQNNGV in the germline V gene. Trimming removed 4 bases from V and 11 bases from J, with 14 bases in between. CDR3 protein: CASSSGTGAAFF. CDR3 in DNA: TGTGCCAGCAGCTCAGGGACGGGAGCGGCTTTCTTT.

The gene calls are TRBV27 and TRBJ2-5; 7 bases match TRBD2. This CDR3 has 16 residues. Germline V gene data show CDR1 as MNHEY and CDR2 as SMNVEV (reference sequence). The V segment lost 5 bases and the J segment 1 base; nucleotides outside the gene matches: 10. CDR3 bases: TGTGCCAGCAGTCTGGGAGGGTGGGGCCGCCAAGAGACCCAGTACTTC. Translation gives CASSLGGWGRQETQYF.

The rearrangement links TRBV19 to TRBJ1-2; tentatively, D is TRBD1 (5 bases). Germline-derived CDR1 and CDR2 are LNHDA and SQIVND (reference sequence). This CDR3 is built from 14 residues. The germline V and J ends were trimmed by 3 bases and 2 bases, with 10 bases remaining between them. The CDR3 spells CASSIQGPNYGYTF. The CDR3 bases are TGTGCCAGTAGTATTCAGGGCCCGAACTATGGCTACACCTTC.

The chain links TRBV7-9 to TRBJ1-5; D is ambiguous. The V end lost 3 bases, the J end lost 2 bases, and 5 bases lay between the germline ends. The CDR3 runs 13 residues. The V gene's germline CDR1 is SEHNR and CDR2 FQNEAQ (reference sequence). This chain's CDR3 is CASSLSGNQPQHF. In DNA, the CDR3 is TGTGCCAGCAGCTTGAGCGGCAATCAGCCCCAGCATTTT.

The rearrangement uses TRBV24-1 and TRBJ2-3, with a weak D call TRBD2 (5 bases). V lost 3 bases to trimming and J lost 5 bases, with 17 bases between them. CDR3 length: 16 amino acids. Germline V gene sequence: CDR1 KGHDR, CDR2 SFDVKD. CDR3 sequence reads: CATSDALGGREDTQYF. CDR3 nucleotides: TGTGCCACCAGTGATGCCCTAGGAGGCCGGGAAGATACGCAGTATTTT.

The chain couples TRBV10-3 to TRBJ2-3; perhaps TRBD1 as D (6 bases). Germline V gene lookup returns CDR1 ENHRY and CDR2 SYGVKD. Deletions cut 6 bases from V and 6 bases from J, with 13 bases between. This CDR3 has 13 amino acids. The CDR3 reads CAIRQGGDDTQYF. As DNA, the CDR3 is TGTGCCATCAGACAGGGTGGGGACGATACGCAGTATTTT.

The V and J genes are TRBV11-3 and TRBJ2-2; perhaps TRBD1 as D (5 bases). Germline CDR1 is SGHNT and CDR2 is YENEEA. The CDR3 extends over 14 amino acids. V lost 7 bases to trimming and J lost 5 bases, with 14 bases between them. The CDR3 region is CASTSYKGTGELFF. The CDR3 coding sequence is TGTGCCAGCACCTCCTACAAGGGGACCGGGGAGCTGTTTTTT.

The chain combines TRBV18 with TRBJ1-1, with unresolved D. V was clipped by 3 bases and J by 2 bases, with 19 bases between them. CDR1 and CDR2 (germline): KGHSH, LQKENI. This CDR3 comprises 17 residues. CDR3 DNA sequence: TGTGCCAGCTCACCCCTCTTATTTACAGAAGACAACACTGAAGCTTTCTTT. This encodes CASSPLLFTEDNTEAFF.

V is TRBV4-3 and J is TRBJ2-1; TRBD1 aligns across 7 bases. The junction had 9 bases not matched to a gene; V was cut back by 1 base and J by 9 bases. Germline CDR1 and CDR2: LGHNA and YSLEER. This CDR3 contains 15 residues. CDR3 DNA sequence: TGCGCCAGCAGCCAAGGTTTACAGGGGTACCTTGAGCAGTTCTTC. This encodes CASSQGLQGYLEQFF.

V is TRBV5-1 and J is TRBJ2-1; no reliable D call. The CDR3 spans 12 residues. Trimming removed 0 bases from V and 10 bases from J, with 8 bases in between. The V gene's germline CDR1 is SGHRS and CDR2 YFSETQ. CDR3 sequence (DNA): TGCGCCAGCAGCTTGGCAGGCACAGAGCAGTTCTTC. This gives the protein CASSLAGTEQFF.

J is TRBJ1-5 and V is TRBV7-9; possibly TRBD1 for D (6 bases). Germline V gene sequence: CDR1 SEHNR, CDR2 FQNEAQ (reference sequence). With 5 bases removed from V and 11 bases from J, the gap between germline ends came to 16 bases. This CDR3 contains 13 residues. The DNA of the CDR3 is TGTGCCAGCAGCACATTGGACCCAGGGGCCCAGCATTTT. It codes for CASSTLDPGAQHF.